The 23 T cell receptor beta chains listed next were all sequenced from one sample in a study of tumor and adjacent non-tumor tissue in lung cancer. Three rounds of nested PCR, following a modified ARM-PCR protocol, produced the TCRbeta library. TCRdb recomputed calls from the multiplex PCR reads with MiXCR, one row per CDR3 protein. The table has approximately 80,000 distinct CDR3 sequences, more than 80% seen once; the top ten hold about 54%. The template was RNA from unsorted bulk tissue. The normal lung tissue was taken more than 3 cm from the tumor edge. The sample consisted of distant non-tumor lung tissue. All receptors come from a man in his 60s with non-small cell lung cancer.

The chain carries TRBV12-3 or TRBV12-4 and TRBJ1-4; D gene ambiguous. V lost 7 bases to trimming and J lost 17 bases, with 17 bases between them. The CDR3 loop spans 11 amino acids. The CDR3 DNA follows: TGTGCCAGCACTTTCGGTCGTCGACTCTTTTTT. Amino acids: CASTFGRRLFF.

With regard to this clonotype: The CDR3 does not close with the conserved phenylalanine or tryptophan, likely indicating a read error. The J gene is TRBJ1-2, the V gene TRBV11-2; D remains ambiguous. The CDR3 is made up of 13 amino acids. Germline assignment: CDR1 SGHAT and CDR2 FQNNGV. CDR3 residues: CVRSSLLMGGYTL. Written as DNA, the CDR3 is TGTGTCAGAAGCTCCTTACTGATGGGGGGCTACACCTTG.

The V gene is TRBV20-1, the J gene TRBJ1-2; D is undetermined. Germline lookup yields CDR1 DFQATT and CDR2 SNEGSKA (reference sequence). The CDR3 sequence is 13 residues long. V was pared by 2 bases and J by 3 bases, with 10 bases between. CDR3 sequence (DNA): TGCAGTGCTAGATCCCCAGAACACTATGGCTACACCTTC. This translates into CSARSPEHYGYTF.

The chain links TRBV20-1 to TRBJ1-1; 7 bases map to TRBD1. This CDR3 contains 15 residues. CDR1 and CDR2 from the germline V gene are DFQATT and SNEGSKA (reference sequence). V lost 0 bases, J lost 7 bases, and 11 bases stayed unmatched. CDR3: CSARDARQGWIEAFF. In nucleotides, the CDR3 is TGCAGTGCTAGAGATGCGAGACAGGGCTGGATTGAAGCTTTCTTT.

This clonotype has only one observation. A junction end diverges from the germline sequence, so it may reflect a read error. The gene calls are TRBV20-1 and TRBJ2-1, with 8 bases aligning to TRBD2. Germline V lookup: CDR1 DFQATT, CDR2 SNEGSKA (reference sequence). This CDR3 has 15 amino acids. CDR3 sequence reads: CSASDGLACYNEQFF. The CDR3 bases are TGCAGTGCCAGTGATGGACTAGCATGCTACAATGAACAGTTCTTC.

About this clonotype: An end of the junction differs from the germline gene, which may be a read error. The chain carries TRBV7-3 and TRBJ1-3, with TRBD1 matching over 7 bases. There are 15 residues in the CDR3. Germline assignment: CDR1 SGHTA and CDR2 FQGTGA. The CDR3 spells CARSLLGGFGNTIYF. In DNA form, the CDR3 reads TGTGCCAGAAGCTTATTAGGGGGCTTCGGAAACACCATATATTTT. The whole variable domain, filled in from reference TRBV7-3 and TRBJ1-3, reads GAGVSQTPSNKVTEKGKYVELRCDPISGHTALYWYRQSLGQGPEFLIYFQGTGAADDSGLPNDRFFAVRPEGSVSTLKIQRTERGDSAVYLCARSLLGGFGNTIYFGEGSWLTVV.

Notes on this clonotype: Since no conserved phenylalanine or tryptophan closes the CDR3, a read error is the likely cause. The chain carries TRBV11-2 and TRBJ1-6, with D possibly matching TRBD1 (6 bases). The CDR3 is 15 residues long. CDR1 and CDR2 from the germline V gene are SGHAT and FQNNGV. Trimming removed 5 bases from V and 5 bases from J, with 13 bases in between. The CDR3 nucleotides are TGTGCCAGCAGCCTACGAGGGGACAATAATTCACCCCTCCACTCT. Protein sequence: CASSLRGDNNSPLHS.

V usage is TRBV11-2 and J usage is TRBJ2-7; D might be TRBD1 (6 bases). Germline V CDR1 and CDR2: SGHAT, FQNNGV. There are 16 residues in the CDR3. V was clipped by 4 bases and J by 7 bases, with 23 bases between them. The CDR3 nucleotides read TGTGCCAGCAGCTCGAGGACAGCAGAGAGTGTCTATGAGCAGTACTTC. It specifies CASSSRTAESVYEQYF.

Remarks on this clonotype: An end of the junction differs from the germline gene, which may be a read error. V is TRBV6-1 and J is TRBJ2-1; D remains ambiguous. The CDR3 length is 15 residues. Per germline, CDR1 MNHNS and CDR2 SASEGT. The CDR3 region is CASRERWPSYIEQFF. In DNA, the CDR3 is TGTGCCAGCAGAGAAAGGTGGCCCTCCTACATTGAGCAGTTCTTC.

Regarding this clonotype: This sequence may be a read error, since a much larger clone differs from it by one base. The chain has TRBV6-5 and TRBJ2-7; possibly TRBD1 for D (5 bases). The CDR3 extends over 15 amino acids. V was pared by 10 bases and J by 3 bases, with 22 bases between. Germline V gene lookup returns CDR1 MNHEY and CDR2 SVGAGI. CDR3 sequence reads: CATTPRIGHIYEQYF. Here the CDR3 DNA reads TGTGCCACCACACCTAGGATAGGACATATCTACGAGCAGTACTTC.

A note on this clonotype: The junction does not match germline at one end; this may be a read error. The chain couples TRBV20-1 to TRBJ2-3; D gene unclear. In germline, CDR1 is DFQATT, CDR2 SNEGSKA (reference sequence). The CDR3 is made up of 15 amino acids. The CDR3 protein is CSARVGFQSTDTRYF. The DNA for the CDR3 is TGCAGTGCTAGAGTGGGATTTCAGAGCACAGATACGCGGTATTTT.

The chain joins TRBV11-2 to TRBJ2-5; 7 bases fit TRBD1. Germline CDR1 reads SGHAT; CDR2 reads FQNNGV. V dropped 11 bases and J dropped 8; count of bases not matched to a gene: 17. This CDR3 spans 14 amino acids. The CDR3: CAGSSGQVLDTQYF. The DNA of the CDR3 is TGTGCCGGGAGCTCCGGACAGGTTCTGGATACCCAGTACTTC.

Of note for this clonotype: Because the CDR3's place on the DNA is in doubt, the DNA is left out and the CDR3 is given as listed by TCRdb. The rearrangement links TRBV29-1 to TRBJ1-1. 12 amino acids form the CDR3, both terminal residues included. Germline assignment: CDR1 SQVTM and CDR2 ANQGSEA. The CDR3 loop is CSVGSGSAEAFF.

The genes are TRBV7-9 and TRBJ2-5; TRBD1 aligns across 9 bases. Germline CDR1 is SEHNR and CDR2 is FQNEAQ (reference sequence). The CDR3 has 18 amino acids. J was trimmed by 14 bases and V by 3 bases; bases with no gene match: 25. CDR3 sequence reads: CASSFSSGTGRFQETHYF. Here the CDR3 DNA reads TGTGCCAGCAGCTTCTCATCTGGGACAGGGAGATTCCAAGAGACTCACTACTTC.

Remarks on this clonotype: The CDR3 carries no conserved terminal phenylalanine or tryptophan, so it likely arises from a read error. The J gene is TRBJ2-5, the V gene TRBV4-2; no reliable D call. Germline CDR1 is LGHNA and CDR2 is YNFKEQ. The CDR3 covers 15 residues. This CDR3 is CASNQVACGQETQYS. The DNA of the CDR3 is TGTGCCAGCAACCAAGTTGCGTGTGGACAAGAGACCCAGTACTCC.

Comment on this clonotype: A read error may produce the germline difference seen at one junction end. The chain has TRBV11-2 and TRBJ2-3, with D possibly matching TRBD2 (5 bases). The CDR3 contains 15 residues. CDR1 and CDR2 (germline): SGHAT, FQNNGV. CDR3 protein: CASSFFKAVADMQYF. CDR3 coding DNA: TGTGCCAGCAGCTTTTTCAAAGCGGTGGCAGATATGCAGTATTTT.

Comment on this clonotype: This may be a read error: a much more frequent sequence differs by one nucleotide. The gene calls are TRBV5-1 and TRBJ2-2, with 7 nucleotides matching TRBD2. CDR3 size: 17 residues. CDR1 is SGHRS and CDR2 is YFSETQ in the germline V gene. The CDR3 DNA is TGCGCCAGCAGCCAAAACAGCGGGACCGCTAACATCGGGGAGCTGTTTTTT. Amino acids: CASSQNSGTANIGELFF.

This sequence joins TRBV7-8 and TRBJ2-7, with TRBD2 matching over 9 bases. The CDR3 loop spans 16 amino acids. V was pared by 5 bases and J by 5 bases, with 13 bases of the junction left unmatched. The germline V gene encodes CDR1 SGHVS and CDR2 FQNEAQ. CDR3 sequence: CASSRQTSGWRNEQYF. CDR3 DNA sequence: TGTGCCAGCAGCCGCCAAACTAGCGGGTGGAGGAACGAGCAGTACTTC.

The rearrangement uses TRBV11-3 and TRBJ2-3; a possible D gene is TRBD2 (5 bases). CDR1 and CDR2 (germline): SGHNT, YENEEA. The CDR3 is made up of 16 amino acids. V shed 5 bases and J shed 2 bases, with 17 bases lying between them. CDR3 coding DNA: TGTGCCAGCAGCCCATGCATGTCGAGGGTCACAGATACGCAGTATTTT. Translation: CASSPCMSRVTDTQYF.

V usage is TRBV6-5 and J usage is TRBJ2-7, with no clear D. The CDR3 is made up of 14 amino acids. Germline loops: CDR1 MNHEY, CDR2 SVGAGI. The V end lost 0 bases, the J end lost 10 bases, and 16 bases lay between the germline ends. CDR3 residues: CASSYSPSAVEQYF. CDR3 DNA: TGTGCCAGCAGTTACTCTCCCTCGGCCGTCGAACAGTACTTC.

Points on this clonotype: Germline and junction disagree at one end, which may indicate a read error. The chain recombines TRBV29-1 with TRBJ2-2; D possibly corresponds to TRBD1 (6 bases). The CDR3 runs to 14 residues. Germline V lookup: CDR1 SQVTM, CDR2 ANQGSEA. The CDR3 DNA reads as TGCAGCGTTGCTCGGGACACTAACAACGGGGAGCTGTTTTTT. It yields the protein CSVARDTNNGELFF.

Notes on this clonotype: At one of its ends the junction is not consistent with the germline gene, which may arise from a read error. The rearrangement joins TRBV11-3 to TRBJ2-1, with D tentatively TRBD2 (6 bases). CDR3 size: 15 residues. Per the germline V gene, CDR1 is SGHNT and CDR2 is YENEEA. The chain's CDR3 is CTRSPTSLSYNEQFF. The CDR3 coding sequence is TGTACCAGAAGCCCCACTAGCTTGTCCTACAATGAGCAGTTCTTC. Combining the CDR3 with reference TRBV11-3 and TRBJ2-1 gives the whole variable domain EAGVVQSPRYKIIEKKQPVAFWCNPISGHNTLYWYLQNLGQGPELLIRYENEEAVDDSQLPKDRFSAERLKGVDSTLKIQPAELGDSAVYLCTRSPTSLSYNEQFFGPGTRLTVL.

In the case of this clonotype: Because it lacks the conserved phenylalanine or tryptophan at the end, this CDR3 is likely a read error. V and J are TRBV4-3 and TRBJ2-2; D call uncertain. The CDR3 loop spans 13 amino acids. The V end was cut by 4 bases, the J end by 8 bases, with 11 bases between. Germline values: CDR1 LGHNA, CDR2 YSLEER. The CDR3 DNA reads as TGCGCCAGCAGCCGAGAGTTAACTGGGGAGCTGTTTTGT. This translates into CASSRELTGELFC.